This TCR beta chain derives from a study of cytomegalovirus exposure and HLA in healthy donors. Amplification used 60 Vbeta primers and 13 Jbeta primers. Here immunoSEQ multiplex PCR was the method, and the copy in TCRdb shows in-frame clones only, minus some. The sample has 120,000 or so clones, roughly four fifths seen once. Comments on this clone: Its target is unknown. A junction boundary mismatches the germline segment, possibly from a read error.

Study observations and caveats: The availability of immune exposure information extended only to CMV serostatus. Indistinguishable V segments such as TRBV6-2 and TRBV6-3 were excluded.

Germline V lookup: CDR1 KGHSH, CDR2 LQKENI. This CDR3 spans 15 amino acids. The source is a middle-aged man in good health and CMV-seronegative. The rearrangement links TRBV18 to TRBJ1-4; TRBD1 agrees at 8 bases. Material: PBMCs. The CDR3 coding sequence is TGTGCCAGCTCACCAAGGGACAGGACTAATGCAAAACTGTTTTTT. This translates into CASSPRDRTNAKLFF.